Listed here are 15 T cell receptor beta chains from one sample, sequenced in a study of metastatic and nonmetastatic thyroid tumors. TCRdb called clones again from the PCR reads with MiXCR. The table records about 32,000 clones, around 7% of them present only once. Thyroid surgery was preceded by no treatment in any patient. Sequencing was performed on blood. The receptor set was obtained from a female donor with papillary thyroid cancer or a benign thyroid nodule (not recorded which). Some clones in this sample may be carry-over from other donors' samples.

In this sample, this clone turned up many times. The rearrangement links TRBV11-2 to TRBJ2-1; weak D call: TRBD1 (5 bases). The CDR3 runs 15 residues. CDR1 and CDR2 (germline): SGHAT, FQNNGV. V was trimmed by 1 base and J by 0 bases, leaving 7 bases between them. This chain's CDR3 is CASSLVQDSYNEQFF. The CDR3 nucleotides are TGTGCCAGCAGCTTAGTACAGGACTCCTACAATGAGCAGTTCTTC.

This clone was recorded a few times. This chain's CDR3 is CASSLDQPQHF. The CDR3 coding sequence is TGTGCCAGCAGTCTAGATCAGCCCCAGCATTTT. This rearrangement joins TRBV6-1 to TRBJ1-5; D unclear. Germline assignment: CDR1 MNHNS and CDR2 SASEGT. Trimming removed 5 bases at V and 5 bases at J, with 4 bases between. The CDR3 sequence is 11 residues long.

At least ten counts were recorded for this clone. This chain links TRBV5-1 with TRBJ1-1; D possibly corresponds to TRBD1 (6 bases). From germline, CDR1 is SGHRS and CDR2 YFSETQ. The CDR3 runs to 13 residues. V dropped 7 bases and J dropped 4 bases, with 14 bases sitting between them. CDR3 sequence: CASDTGLGTEAFF. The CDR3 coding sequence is TGCGCCAGCGACACAGGGTTGGGCACTGAAGCTTTCTTT.

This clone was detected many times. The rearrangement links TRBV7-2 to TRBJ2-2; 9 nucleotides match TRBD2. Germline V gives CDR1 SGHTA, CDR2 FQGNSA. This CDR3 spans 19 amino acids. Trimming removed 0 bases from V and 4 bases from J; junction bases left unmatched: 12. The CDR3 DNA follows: TGTGCCAGCAGCTTAGCGTGCGGGAGGGGGCCGGTCTCCACCGGGGAGCTGTTTTTT. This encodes CASSLACGRGPVSTGELFF.

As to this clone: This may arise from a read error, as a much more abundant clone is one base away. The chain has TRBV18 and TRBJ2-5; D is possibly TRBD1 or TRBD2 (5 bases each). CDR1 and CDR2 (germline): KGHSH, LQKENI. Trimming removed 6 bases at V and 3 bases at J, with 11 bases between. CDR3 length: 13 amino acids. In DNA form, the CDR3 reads TGTGCCAGCTCGACTCAGGGAGAAGAGACCCAGTACTTC. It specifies CASSTQGEETQYF.

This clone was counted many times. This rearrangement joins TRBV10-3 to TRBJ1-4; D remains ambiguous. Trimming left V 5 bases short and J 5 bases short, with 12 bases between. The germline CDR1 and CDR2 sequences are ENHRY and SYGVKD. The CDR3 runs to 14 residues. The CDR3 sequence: CAISTGTKNEKLFF. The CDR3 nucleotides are TGTGCCATCAGTACCGGCACCAAGAATGAAAAACTGTTTTTT.

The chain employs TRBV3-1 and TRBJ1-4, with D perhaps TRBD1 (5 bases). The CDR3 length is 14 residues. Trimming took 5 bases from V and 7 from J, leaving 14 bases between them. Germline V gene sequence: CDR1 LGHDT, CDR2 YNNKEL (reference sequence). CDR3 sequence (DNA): TGTGCCAGCAGCAACGGGGGGGGAGGTGAAAAACTGTTTTTT. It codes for CASSNGGGGEKLFF.

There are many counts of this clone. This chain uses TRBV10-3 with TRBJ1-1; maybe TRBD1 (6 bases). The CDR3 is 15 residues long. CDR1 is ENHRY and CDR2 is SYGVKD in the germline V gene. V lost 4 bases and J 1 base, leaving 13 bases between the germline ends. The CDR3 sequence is CAISVSGAANTEAFF. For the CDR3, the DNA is TGTGCCATCAGTGTTTCGGGGGCCGCGAACACTGAAGCTTTCTTT.

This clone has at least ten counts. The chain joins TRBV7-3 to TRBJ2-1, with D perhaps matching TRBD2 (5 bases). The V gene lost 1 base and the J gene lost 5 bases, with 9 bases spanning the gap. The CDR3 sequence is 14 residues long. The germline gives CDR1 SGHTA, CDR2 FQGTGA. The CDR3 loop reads CASSLSSVNNEQFF. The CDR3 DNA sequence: TGTGCCAGCAGCTTAAGTAGCGTCAACAATGAGCAGTTCTTC.

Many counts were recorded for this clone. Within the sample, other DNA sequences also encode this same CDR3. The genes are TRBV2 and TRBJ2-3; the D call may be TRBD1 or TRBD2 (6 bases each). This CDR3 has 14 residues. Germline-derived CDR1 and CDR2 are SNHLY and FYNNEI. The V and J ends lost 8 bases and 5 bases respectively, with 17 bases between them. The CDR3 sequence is CASRGPGFGDTQYF. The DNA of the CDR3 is TGTGCCAGCCGGGGGCCAGGGTTCGGAGATACGCAGTATTTT.

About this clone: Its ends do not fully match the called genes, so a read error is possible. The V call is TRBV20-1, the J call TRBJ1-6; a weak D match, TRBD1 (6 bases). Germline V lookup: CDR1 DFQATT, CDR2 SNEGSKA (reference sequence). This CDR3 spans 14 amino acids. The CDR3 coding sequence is TGCAATGCTCCTTCCGAGGGGGTTGGTTCACCCCTCCACTTT. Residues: CNAPSEGVGSPLHF.

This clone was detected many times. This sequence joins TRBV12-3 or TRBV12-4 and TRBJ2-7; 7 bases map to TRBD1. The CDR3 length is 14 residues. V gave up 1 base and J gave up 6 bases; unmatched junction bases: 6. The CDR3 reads CASSLGQGVREQYF. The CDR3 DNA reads TGTGCCAGCAGTTTAGGGCAGGGGGTTCGCGAGCAGTACTTC.

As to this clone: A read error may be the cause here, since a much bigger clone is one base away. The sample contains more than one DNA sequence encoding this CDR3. The CDR3 protein is CASSLSVRNTEAFF. The CDR3 DNA sequence: TGCGCCAGCAGCTTGTCAGTAAGGAACACTGAAGCTTTCTTT. The chain employs TRBV5-1 and TRBJ1-1; D is unclear. Per the germline V gene, CDR1 is SGHRS and CDR2 is YFSETQ. CDR3 length: 14 amino acids. V lost 1 base to trimming and J lost 1 base, with 8 bases between them. Based on the CDR3 plus reference TRBV5-1 and TRBJ1-1, the full variable domain is KAGVTQTPRYLIKTRGQQVTLSCSPISGHRSVSWYQQTPGQGLQFLFEYFSETQRNKGNFPGRFSGRQFSNSRSEMNVSTLELGDSALYLCASSLSVRNTEAFFGQGTRLTVV.

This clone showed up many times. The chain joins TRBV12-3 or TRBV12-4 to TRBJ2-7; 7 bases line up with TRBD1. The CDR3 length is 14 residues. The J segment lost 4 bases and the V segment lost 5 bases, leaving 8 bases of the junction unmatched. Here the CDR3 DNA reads TGTGCCAGCAGTCAGGGACAGAAATTGTACGAGCAGTACTTC. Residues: CASSQGQKLYEQYF.

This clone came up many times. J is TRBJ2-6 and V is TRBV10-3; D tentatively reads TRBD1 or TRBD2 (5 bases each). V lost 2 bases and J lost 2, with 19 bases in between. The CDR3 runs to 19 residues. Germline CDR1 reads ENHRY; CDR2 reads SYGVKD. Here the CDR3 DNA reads TGTGCCATCAGTGAGCCTCCGGGACGAACAACAGCTGGGGCCAACGTCCTGACTTTC. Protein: CAISEPPGRTTAGANVLTF.